These T cell receptor beta chains were read from a single sample in a study of shared clonotypes between healthy human individuals. Generated by immunoSEQ multiplex PCR, the TCRdb table keeps only in-frame clones and is missing some. Among under 1,100,000 clones listed, about 75% were seen once. The sample consisted of memory CD4+ T cells sorted from blood. All receptors derive from a young man in good health. The CDR3 runs from the conserved cysteine through the conserved F or W. The order of the fields is CDR3 protein, CDR3 DNA, CDR3 length, J gene, D gene, clone size, V gene. The D gene is left open where the match is weak. The listing skips clone size in some rows; elsewhere it reads once, few, many or a size class.

CDR3: CASSLGAESGNTIYF; DNA: TGTGCCAGCAGCTTAGGGGCTGAGTCTGGAAACACCATATATTTT; length: 15; J: TRBJ1-3; D: NA; size: NA; V: TRBV7-9
CDR3: CASSFRGNYGYTF; DNA: TGTGCCAGCAGCTTCAGGGGTAACTATGGCTACACCTTC; length: 13; J: TRBJ1-2; D: NA; size: NA; V: TRBV13
CDR3: CASSLLGAGTGGEKLFF; DNA: TGTGCCAGCAGCTTACTCGGAGCCGGGACAGGGGGAGAAAAACTGTTTTTT; length: 17; J: TRBJ1-4; D: TRBD1; size: NA; V: TRBV7-9
CDR3: CASSRDRFNQPQHF; DNA: TGTGCCAGTAGTCGGGACAGGTTCAATCAGCCCCAGCATTTT; length: 14; J: TRBJ1-5; D: TRBD1; size: NA; V: TRBV19
CDR3: CASSIPGGVKNSPLHF; DNA: TGTGCCAGTAGTATTCCGGGGGGAGTGAAGAATTCACCCCTCCACTTT; length: 16; J: TRBJ1-6; D: NA; size: NA; V: TRBV19
CDR3: CASSQTEGISTDTQYF; DNA: TGTGCCAGCTCACAAACGGAGGGGATTAGCACAGATACGCAGTATTTT; length: 16; J: TRBJ2-3; D: NA; size: NA; V: TRBV18
CDR3: CASSHLNDRGRHYGYTF; DNA: TGTGCCAGCAGCCACCTAAACGACAGGGGGCGGCACTATGGCTACACCTTC; length: 17; J: TRBJ1-2; D: TRBD1; size: NA; V: TRBV5-6
CDR3: CASSSDRAGANVLTF; DNA: TGTGCCAGTAGCTCAGACAGGGCCGGGGCCAACGTCCTGACTTTC; length: 15; J: TRBJ2-6; D: TRBD1; size: NA; V: TRBV19
CDR3: CASSPRGTGELFF; DNA: TGCGCCAGCAGTCCCAGGGGGACCGGGGAGCTGTTTTTT; length: 13; J: TRBJ2-2; D: TRBD1; size: once; V: TRBV10-1
CDR3: CARAGYLGETQYF; DNA: TGTGCCAGGGCGGGCTACCTAGGAGAGACCCAGTACTTC; length: 13; J: TRBJ2-5; D: NA; size: NA; V: TRBV14
CDR3: CASSYSSGQGGEKLFF; DNA: TGTGCCAGCAGTTACTCCTCGGGACAGGGGGGTGAAAAACTGTTTTTT; length: 16; J: TRBJ1-4; D: TRBD1; size: once; V: TRBV6-5
CDR3: CASSLRVDTEAFF; DNA: TGTGCCAGCAGTTTAAGGGTGGACACTGAAGCTTTCTTT; length: 13; J: TRBJ1-1; D: NA; size: NA; V: TRBV27
CDR3: CASSLSAGGSLQYF; DNA: TGTGCCAGCAGTTTATCAGCGGGAGGGTCTCTTCAGTACTTC; length: 14; J: TRBJ2-7; D: TRBD2; size: NA; V: TRBV6-6
CDR3: CASSVGSGQGGNTIYF; DNA: TGTGCCAGCAGTGTCGGCTCCGGACAGGGTGGAAACACCATATATTTT; length: 16; J: TRBJ1-3; D: TRBD1; size: once; V: TRBV2
CDR3: CASSLVGGFEKLFF; DNA: TGTGCCAGCAGTTTGGTCGGGGGCTTCGAAAAACTGTTTTTT; length: 14; J: TRBJ1-4; D: NA; size: NA; V: TRBV28
CDR3: CASSYDGKSALHF; DNA: TGTGCCAGCAGTTACGACGGCAAGTCGGCCCTCCACTTT; length: 13; J: TRBJ1-6; D: NA; size: many; V: TRBV6-6
CDR3: CASSLQRQGDFGELFF; DNA: TGCGCCAGCAGCTTGCAGAGACAGGGGGATTTCGGGGAGCTGTTTTTT; length: 16; J: TRBJ2-2; D: TRBD1; size: NA; V: TRBV5-1
CDR3: CAWTGKYGYTF; DNA: TGTGCCTGGACAGGGAAATATGGCTACACCTTC; length: 11; J: TRBJ1-2; D: NA; size: few; V: TRBV30
CDR3: CASSLDPSNEQFF; DNA: TGTGCCAGCAGCTTAGACCCCAGCAATGAGCAGTTCTTC; length: 13; J: TRBJ2-1; D: NA; size: NA; V: TRBV7-8
CDR3: CASSLNSGTSSYEQYF; DNA: TGTGCCAGCTCACTCAATAGCGGAACTAGCTCCTACGAGCAGTACTTC; length: 16; J: TRBJ2-7; D: NA; size: NA; V: TRBV18
CDR3: CASSSQGQTNQPQHF; DNA: TGTGCCAGCAGCTCCCAAGGACAGACCAATCAGCCCCAGCATTTT; length: 15; J: TRBJ1-5; D: NA; size: NA; V: TRBV7-2
CDR3: CASSPPHRGGDEQYF; DNA: TGCGCCAGCAGCCCCCCGCACAGGGGCGGCGACGAGCAGTACTTC; length: 15; J: TRBJ2-7; D: TRBD1; size: once; V: TRBV4-3
CDR3: CASSRAGTTYEQYF; DNA: TGTGCCAGCAGCCGGGCAGGGACAACCTACGAGCAGTACTTC; length: 14; J: TRBJ2-7; D: NA; size: NA; V: TRBV7-8
CDR3: CASSLDTANYGYTF; DNA: TGTGCCAGCAGCTTAGATACGGCTAACTATGGCTACACCTTC; length: 14; J: TRBJ1-2; D: NA; size: NA; V: TRBV7-2
CDR3: CASSRGPGNEQFF; DNA: TGTGCCAGCAGTAGGGGCCCGGGTAATGAGCAGTTCTTC; length: 13; J: TRBJ2-1; D: NA; size: many; V: TRBV2
CDR3: CASRARQAPGELFF; DNA: TGTGCCAGCCGCGCCAGACAGGCCCCCGGGGAGCTGTTTTTT; length: 14; J: TRBJ2-2; D: NA; size: NA; V: TRBV2
CDR3: CASSLLRDRQETQYF; DNA: TGTGCCAGCAGTTTACTACGTGACAGGCAAGAGACCCAGTACTTC; length: 15; J: TRBJ2-5; D: NA; size: once; V: TRBV27
CDR3: CASSVGPSGRTGELFF; DNA: TGTGCCAGCAGCGTAGGTCCTAGCGGGAGAACCGGGGAGCTGTTTTTT; length: 16; J: TRBJ2-2; D: TRBD2; size: NA; V: TRBV9
CDR3: CASSLFDWITDTQYF; DNA: TGTGCCAGCAGCTTATTCGACTGGATCACAGATACGCAGTATTTT; length: 15; J: TRBJ2-3; D: NA; size: NA; V: TRBV7-9
CDR3: CASSLGPGSGANVLTF; DNA: TGTGCCAGCAGCTTGGGTCCGGGCTCTGGGGCCAACGTCCTGACTTTC; length: 16; J: TRBJ2-6; D: NA; size: few; V: TRBV7-3